Each of the 28 T cell receptor beta chains below was sequenced from the same sample in a study of cytotoxic CD8 clonotypes in ibrutinib-treated CLL. Method: immunoSEQ multiplex PCR; TCRdb's copy keeps in-frame clones and lacks some. This table has 150,000 to 200,000 clones, roughly 86% appearing once. Sample: PBMCs, taken after 12 months of ibrutinib treatment. Every receptor here comes from a human donor with chronic lymphocytic leukemia.

The chain carries TRBV7-4 and TRBJ2-3; no clear D gene. V was trimmed by 5 bases and J by 5 bases, leaving 11 bases between them. This CDR3 has 13 amino acids. CDR1 and CDR2 (germline): SGHVT, SQSDAQ. The chain's CDR3 is CASSPFSGDTQYF. CDR3 nucleotide sequence: TGTGCCAGCAGCCCCTTCTCGGGAGATACGCAGTATTTT. The full variable domain, completed using reference TRBV7-4 and TRBJ2-3, is GAGVSQSPRYKVAKRGRDVALRCDSISGHVTLYWYRQTLGQGSEVLTYSQSDAQRDKSGRPSGRFSAERPERSVSTLKIQRTEQGDSAVYLCASSPFSGDTQYFGPGTRLTVL.

The chain is built from TRBV5-1 and TRBJ2-1, with D tentatively TRBD2 (7 bases). Trimming cost V 4 bases and J 4 bases, with 18 bases left between them. The CDR3 sequence is 16 residues long. The germline gives CDR1 SGHRS, CDR2 YFSETQ. The CDR3 loop reads CASSLQQGGGYNEQFF. CDR3 nucleotide sequence: TGCGCCAGCAGCCTCCAACAGGGAGGGGGTTACAATGAGCAGTTCTTC.

The chain links TRBV27 to TRBJ1-4; unclear D gene. Germline V lookup: CDR1 MNHEY, CDR2 SMNVEV (reference sequence). Trimming removed 5 bases at V and 10 bases at J, with 11 bases between. The CDR3 has 12 residues. CDR3 DNA: TGTGCCAGCAGTCAAGGTGGTCCAAAACTGTTTTTT. Translation gives CASSQGGPKLFF.

The DNA for the CDR3 is TGTGCCAGCAGTTGGACCGCATTGACCGAGCAGTACTTC. It codes for CASSWTALTEQYF. The V gene is TRBV6-1, the J gene TRBJ2-7; D remains unclear. The V end was cut by 5 bases, the J end by 6 bases, with 14 bases between. Looked up from germline, CDR1 is MNHNS and CDR2 is SASEGT. The CDR3 sequence is 13 residues long.

This clone was seen at least ten times. The V and J genes are TRBV7-9 and TRBJ2-7, with D hard to call. V gave up 5 bases and J gave up 2 bases, with 4 bases separating them. The CDR3 length is 11 residues. Germline values: CDR1 SEHNR, CDR2 FQNEAQ (reference sequence). The CDR3 loop reads CASSGTYEQYF. CDR3 bases: TGTGCCAGCAGCGGAACCTACGAGCAGTACTTC.

The chain has TRBV18 and TRBJ2-1, with 8 positions matching TRBD1. The CDR3 contains 16 residues. After removal of 0 bases from V and 2 bases from J, the junction contained 3 bases not matched to a gene. Germline V gives CDR1 KGHSH, CDR2 LQKENI. The CDR3 bases are TGTGCCAGCTCACCACCAGGCAGGGGGCCCTACAATGAGCAGTTCTTC. Translated, it gives CASSPPGRGPYNEQFF. The whole variable domain, remainder taken from reference TRBV18 and TRBJ2-1, is NAGVMQNPRHLVRRRGQEARLRCSPMKGHSHVYWYRQLPEEGLKFMVYLQKENIIDESGMPKERFSAEFPKEGPSILRIQQVVRGDSAAYFCASSPPGRGPYNEQFFGPGTRLTVL.

The rearrangement links TRBV7-2 to TRBJ1-2; 9 bases align to TRBD1. The CDR3 contains 15 residues. Germline CDR1 and CDR2: SGHTA and FQGNSA. With 5 bases clipped from V and 7 bases from J, the junction kept 11 bases outside the gene matches. The CDR3 DNA sequence: TGTGCCAGCAGCCCCATACAGGGGGCTTCAGTTGGCTACACCTTC. Its protein product is CASSPIQGASVGYTF. The full variable domain, in which reference TRBV7-2 and TRBJ1-2 provide the parts outside the CDR3, is GAGVSQSPSNKVTEKGKDVELRCDPISGHTALYWYRQSLGQGLEFLIYFQGNSAPDKSGLPSDRFSAERTGGSVSTLTIQRTQQEDSAVYLCASSPIQGASVGYTFGSGTRLTVV.

With regard to this clone: Other DNA sequences within the sample encode an identical CDR3. The chain uses TRBV9 and TRBJ1-1, with unresolved D. Trimming pared 0 bases from V and 0 bases from J, leaving 3 bases between. Germline loops: CDR1 SGDLS, CDR2 YYNGEE. The CDR3 spans 13 residues. CDR3 DNA sequence: TGTGCCAGCAGCGTAGACCTGAACACTGAAGCTTTCTTT. It yields the protein CASSVDLNTEAFF.

A few counts support this clone. The V gene is TRBV19, the J gene TRBJ2-6; D is unclear. V lost 7 bases to trimming and J lost 0 bases, with 10 bases between them. Germline loops: CDR1 LNHDA, CDR2 SQIVND (reference sequence). The CDR3 has 15 amino acids. The CDR3 sequence is CASTQPHSGANVLTF. For the CDR3, the DNA is TGTGCCAGTACCCAACCCCACTCTGGGGCCAACGTCCTGACTTTC.

This clone came up once. This chain links TRBV7-3 with TRBJ2-3; 8 bases agree with TRBD2. The CDR3 runs to 16 residues. Germline lookup yields CDR1 SGHTA and CDR2 FQGTGA. V shed 5 bases, J shed 0 bases, and the junction held 7 bases outside the gene matches. In DNA form, the CDR3 reads TGTGCCAGCAGCCCCCGGGGGGGTTCTAGCACAGATACGCAGTATTTT. Its protein product is CASSPRGGSSTDTQYF.

This clone was counted a few times. This chain links TRBV28 with TRBJ1-2; possible D gene TRBD1, 5 bases. This CDR3 contains 13 residues. The germline V gene has CDR1 MDHEN and CDR2 SYDVKM. The germline V and J ends were trimmed by 3 bases and 8 bases, with 13 bases remaining between them. The CDR3 DNA reads TGTGCCAGCAGTTTTGGGACGGTGAAAGGCTACACCTTC. Its translation is CASSFGTVKGYTF.

J is TRBJ2-6 and V is TRBV29-1; a weak D match, TRBD1 (6 bases). The germline V gene encodes CDR1 SQVTM and CDR2 ANQGSEA. Between the trimmed V and J ends, which lost 4 bases and 0 bases, there was a span of 10 bases. This CDR3 is 15 amino acids long. The CDR3 loop is CSVGAGASGANVLTF. The CDR3 nucleotides read TGCAGCGTTGGGGCAGGGGCCTCTGGGGCCAACGTCCTGACTTTC.

The V call is TRBV25-1, the J call TRBJ2-2; weak D call: TRBD1 (6 bases). The CDR3 consists of 16 residues. The V end was cut by 7 bases, the J end by 5 bases, with 20 bases between. Germline values: CDR1 MGHDK, CDR2 SYGVNS. CDR3 protein: CASTRGGRGMTGELFF. CDR3 bases: TGTGCCAGCACCCGAGGTGGCAGGGGAATGACCGGGGAGCTGTTTTTT.

The J gene is TRBJ2-5, the V gene TRBV7-2; 10 bases are a match to TRBD2. V shed 3 bases, J shed 5 bases, and the junction held 6 bases outside the gene matches. The CDR3 extends over 15 amino acids. Germline lookup yields CDR1 SGHTA and CDR2 FQGNSA. CDR3 sequence reads: CASSFSGRAQETQYF. In DNA, the CDR3 is TGTGCCAGCAGCTTCAGCGGGAGGGCCCAGGAGACCCAGTACTTC.

Only a few counts were recorded for this clone. CDR3 region: CASSQVGQEYGYTF. CDR3 sequence (DNA): TGTGCCAGCAGCCAAGTGGGGCAGGAATATGGCTACACCTTC. V usage is TRBV4-2 and J usage is TRBJ1-2; tentative D call: TRBD1 (5 bases). Trimming pared 1 base from V and 5 bases from J, leaving 11 bases between. The CDR3 has 14 amino acids. CDR1 LGHNA and CDR2 YNFKEQ come from the germline V gene.

The rearrangement links TRBV28 to TRBJ1-1, with unresolved D. CDR3 length: 13 amino acids. Per germline, CDR1 MDHEN and CDR2 SYDVKM. V lost 3 bases and J lost 11, with 16 bases in between. The CDR3 reads CASSFSGNLGAFF. CDR3 coding DNA: TGTGCCAGCAGTTTTTCGGGGAATCTTGGGGCTTTCTTT.

This clone was counted only a few times. The chain recombines TRBV28 with TRBJ2-3; the D gene could be TRBD1 or TRBD2 (5 bases each). The length of the CDR3 is 16 residues. Germline V gives CDR1 MDHEN, CDR2 SYDVKM. V was shortened by 3 bases and J by 0 bases, with 13 bases between the two germline ends. The CDR3 is CASSFWGIPSTDTQYF. The DNA of the CDR3 is TGTGCCAGCAGTTTCTGGGGGATCCCTAGCACAGATACGCAGTATTTT.

CDR3 in DNA: TGTGCCAGTAGGGTCGGCGGGGGGACCGGGGAGCTGTTTTTT. This sequence encodes CASRVGGGTGELFF. The chain uses TRBV19 and TRBJ2-2; 8 bases line up with TRBD2. Trimming at V came to 6 bases and at J to 5 bases, leaving 5 bases not matched to a gene. Germline V gene data show CDR1 as LNHDA and CDR2 as SQIVND (reference sequence). The CDR3 runs to 14 residues.

The CDR3 spells CASSYSGRTADTQYF. CDR3 DNA: TGCGCCAGCAGCTATAGCGGGAGAACGGCAGATACGCAGTATTTT. The V and J genes are TRBV5-1 and TRBJ2-3; 9 bases align to TRBD2. Losses at the gene ends were 3 bases for V and 4 bases for J; bases not matched to a gene: 6. The CDR3 totals 15 residues. Germline CDR1 is SGHRS and CDR2 is YFSETQ.

This chain joins TRBV5-5 and TRBJ1-2; 7 positions agree with TRBD1. V dropped 0 bases and J dropped 4; count of bases not matched to a gene: 9. This CDR3 spans 16 amino acids. Germline V CDR1 and CDR2: SGHKS, YYEKEE (reference sequence). The CDR3 nucleotides are TGTGCCAGCAGCTTGGATTCCGGGACAGTTGGCTATGGCTACACCTTC. Translating gives CASSLDSGTVGYGYTF.

The V call is TRBV6-1, the J call TRBJ2-7; TRBD2 might be the D (6 bases). The germline V and J ends were trimmed by 3 bases and 3 bases, with 15 bases remaining between them. The CDR3 is 15 amino acids. The germline V gene has CDR1 MNHNS and CDR2 SASEGT. Here the CDR3 reads CASSEGGYGFYEQYF. DNA for the CDR3: TGTGCCAGCAGTGAGGGAGGCTACGGGTTCTACGAGCAGTACTTC.

This chain uses TRBV7-9 with TRBJ2-7; D might be TRBD1 (6 bases). The CDR3 runs 13 residues. Germline V gene sequence: CDR1 SEHNR, CDR2 FQNEAQ (reference sequence). The V end was cut by 5 bases, the J end by 9 bases, with 17 bases between. The CDR3 loop is CASSPRTAPGQYF. In DNA form, the CDR3 reads TGTGCCAGCAGCCCGAGGACAGCCCCGGGGCAGTACTTC.

This clone was counted only a few times. The genes are TRBV10-2 and TRBJ1-5, with 7 bases that match TRBD1. The CDR3 runs to 13 residues. The germline CDR1 and CDR2 sequences are WSHSY and SAAADI. V gave up 5 bases and J gave up 3 bases; unmatched junction bases: 1. CDR3: CASSTGVNQPQHF. CDR3 DNA: TGCGCCAGCAGTACAGGGGTCAATCAGCCCCAGCATTTT.

The gene calls are TRBV4-2 and TRBJ1-6; D possibly corresponds to TRBD1 (5 bases). Germline V gene data show CDR1 as LGHNA and CDR2 as YNFKEQ. CDR3 size: 16 residues. Trimming took 0 bases from V and 7 from J, leaving 13 bases between them. Written as DNA, the CDR3 is TGTGCCAGCAGCCAAGAAGGTGCAGGGAACAATTCACCCCTCCACTTT. Translated, it gives CASSQEGAGNNSPLHF.

The chain links TRBV19 to TRBJ1-1, with D perhaps matching TRBD1 (5 bases). The CDR3 runs to 14 residues. V was trimmed by 6 bases and J by 1 base, leaving 12 bases between them. The germline V gene has CDR1 LNHDA and CDR2 SQIVND (reference sequence). CDR3 in DNA: TGTGCCAGTAGGACCCCGACAGCGAACACTGAAGCTTTCTTT. It codes for CASRTPTANTEAFF.

The V gene is TRBV18, the J gene TRBJ1-1; a weak D match, TRBD1 (5 bases). Trimming shortened V by 3 bases and J by 4 bases, and 27 bases separated the two germline ends. The CDR3 is made up of 19 amino acids. The germline gives CDR1 KGHSH, CDR2 LQKENI. The CDR3 sequence: CASSPFIGGVIEETTEAFF. The CDR3 DNA sequence: TGTGCCAGCTCACCCTTCATCGGGGGGGTAATTGAGGAGACCACTGAAGCTTTCTTT.

V usage is TRBV5-5 and J usage is TRBJ2-7, with D tentatively TRBD1 (6 bases). CDR1 and CDR2 (germline): SGHKS, YYEKEE (reference sequence). Trimming cost V 0 bases and J 3 bases, with 13 bases left between them. The CDR3 length is 15 residues. The CDR3: CASSLASGVGYEQYF. The DNA for the CDR3 is TGTGCCAGCAGCTTGGCGTCAGGGGTTGGCTACGAGCAGTACTTC.

V and J are TRBV28 and TRBJ2-6; tentative D call: TRBD1 (6 bases). The V gene's germline CDR1 is MDHEN and CDR2 SYDVKM. The CDR3 loop spans 18 amino acids. V lost 3 bases and J lost 2, with 17 bases in between. CDR3 sequence reads: CASSLGARGNTGANVLTF. In DNA form, the CDR3 reads TGTGCCAGCAGTTTGGGGGCCCGGGGCAACACTGGGGCCAACGTCCTGACTTTC. Drawing the rest from reference TRBV28 and TRBJ2-6, the complete variable domain is DVKVTQSSRYLVKRTGEKVFLECVQDMDHENMFWYRQDPGLGLRLIYFSYDVKMKEKGDIPEGYSVSREKKERFSLILESASTNQTSMYLCASSLGARGNTGANVLTFGAGSRLTVL.